A selection of T cell receptor beta chains follows, all from one sample in a study of blood T cell repertoires in COVID-19. Data came from immunoSEQ multiplex PCR; TCRdb stores just in-frame clones and leaves some out. The sample yields 260,000 or so clones, about 87% seen once. The sequenced sample was PBMCs or T cells enriched from blood (not recorded which). These receptor sequences come from a woman under 40 with acute COVID-19. CDR3s include the opening cysteine and the closing phenylalanine or tryptophan. A D gene is named only where the DNA matches it firmly.

d_gene,v_gene,j_gene,CDR3aa
-,TRBV6-2/TRBV6-3,TRBJ1-5,CASSYLANQPQHF
-,TRBV5-4,TRBJ2-1,CASSLDQGSYNEQFF
-,TRBV6-5,TRBJ1-1,CASGQQVPFF
-,TRBV4-1,TRBJ2-1,CASSQGTLGSSYNEQFF
TRBD1,TRBV6-6,TRBJ2-7,CASIEDRGASYEQYF
-,TRBV5-6,TRBJ2-5,CASSRGGQWDQYF
-,TRBV7-9,TRBJ2-2,CASSDTMGQNTGELFF
-,TRBV3-1/TRBV3-2,TRBJ2-7,CASRNGGGYEQYF
TRBD1,TRBV7-9,TRBJ1-1,CASSFPDRLQNTEAFF
-,TRBV4-3,TRBJ2-5,CASSRLLDTSGGETQYF
-,TRBV7-2,TRBJ2-1,CASSLDSYNEQFF